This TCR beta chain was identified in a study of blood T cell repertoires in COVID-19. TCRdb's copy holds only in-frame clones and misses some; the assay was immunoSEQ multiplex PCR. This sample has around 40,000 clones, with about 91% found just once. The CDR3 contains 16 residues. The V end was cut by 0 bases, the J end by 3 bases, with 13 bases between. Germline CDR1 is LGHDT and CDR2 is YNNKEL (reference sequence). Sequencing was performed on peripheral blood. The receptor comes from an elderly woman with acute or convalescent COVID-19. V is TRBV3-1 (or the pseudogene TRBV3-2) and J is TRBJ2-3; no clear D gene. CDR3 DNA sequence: TGTGCCAGCAGCCAAGAAAGAGGATTGCGGACAGATACGCAGTATTTT. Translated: CASSQERGLRTDTQYF.